Listed below are T cell receptor beta chains from one sample, sequenced in a study of T cells in Graves' hyperthyroidism and ophthalmopathy. TCRdb processed the multiplex PCR reads anew with MiXCR; each CDR3 protein has one entry. The repertoire consists of 400,000 to 500,000 distinct CDR3 sequences, with approximately 15% occurring once and the leading ten covering 15% to 20%. The sequenced material came from blood. The receptors originated from a woman aged 18-29 years with Graves' hyperthyroidism. Each CDR3 is given with its conserved first and last residue. A D gene is named only where the DNA matches it firmly. The size entry is marked missing in some rows and otherwise reads once, few, many or a size class.

TRBJ2-1 | NA | TRBV6-1 | TRBD2 | CASSLTSGEYNEQFF | TGTGCCAGCAGCCTCACTAGCGGGGAATACAATGAGCAGTTCTTC
TRBJ2-5 | NA | TRBV24-1 | TRBD2 | CATSGTSGRFRETQYF | TGTGCCACCAGTGGGACTAGCGGGAGATTTCGAGAGACCCAGTACTTC
TRBJ1-5 | NA | TRBV5-6 | NA | CASSLAHYSNQPQHF | TGTGCCAGCAGCTTGGCCCATTATAGCAATCAGCCCCAGCATTTT
TRBJ2-2 | many | TRBV11-3 | NA | CASSLAQGLGTGELFF | TGTGCCAGCAGCTTAGCACAGGGTTTAGGAACCGGGGAGCTGTTTTTT
TRBJ2-5 | many | TRBV11-2 | TRBD2 | CASSLSGKETQYF | TGTGCCAGCAGCTTGAGCGGGAAAGAGACCCAGTACTTC
TRBJ2-3 | many | TRBV10-3 | TRBD2 | CAISGGLAEVTDTQYF | TGTGCCATCAGTGGAGGACTAGCGGAAGTCACAGATACGCAGTATTTT
TRBJ1-1 | many | TRBV27 | NA | CASLGGTEAFF | TGTGCCAGTCTAGGGGGCACTGAAGCTTTCTTT
TRBJ2-3 | NA | TRBV6-2/TRBV6-3 | TRBD2 | CASRNLAGATDTQYF | TGTGCCAGCAGAAACTTAGCGGGAGCGACAGATACGCAGTATTTT
TRBJ2-1 | NA | TRBV27 | NA | CASSQGAQQAVFNEQFF | TGTGCCAGCAGTCAAGGGGCACAGCAAGCAGTTTTCAATGAGCAGTTCTTC
TRBJ2-5 | many | TRBV24-1 | TRBD1 | CATSDPDRGETQYF | TGTGCCACCAGTGATCCTGACAGGGGTGAGACCCAGTACTTC
TRBJ2-2 | NA | TRBV12-5 | NA | CASGPPGTRNTGELFF | TGTGCTAGTGGTCCCCCCGGGACCAGGAACACCGGGGAGCTGTTTTTT
TRBJ2-3 | NA | TRBV7-8 | TRBD2 | CASSLDRTGGYF | TGTGCCAGCAGCTTAGACAGGACGGGGGGGTATTTT
TRBJ2-1 | NA | TRBV9 | TRBD2 | CASGGGSSYNEQFF | TGTGCCAGCGGGGGAGGGAGCTCCTACAATGAGCAGTTCTTC
TRBJ2-7 | few | TRBV6-1 | NA | CASSVAGEQYF | TGTGCCAGCAGTGTGGCGGGAGAGCAGTACTTC
TRBJ2-3 | NA | TRBV12-3/TRBV12-4 | TRBD2 | CASRSGSSTDTRYF | TGTGCCAGCAGAAGCGGGAGTAGCACAGATACGCGGTATTTT
TRBJ2-5 | many | TRBV30 | TRBD1 | CAWRGTGRGTQYF | TGTGCCTGGAGGGGGACAGGAAGGGGGACCCAGTACTTC
TRBJ2-5 | many | TRBV30 | NA | CAWRGGGLETQYF | TGTGCCTGGAGGGGCGGGGGCTTAGAGACCCAGTACTTC
TRBJ1-4 | many | TRBV3-1 | NA | CASSQDLRFTNEKLFF | TGTGCCAGCAGCCAAGATTTGAGGTTCACTAATGAAAAACTGTTTTTT
TRBJ1-1 | NA | TRBV7-9 | TRBD1 | CASQVGDRVSEAFF | TGTGCCAGCCAGGTGGGGGACAGGGTGTCTGAAGCTTTCTTT
TRBJ2-6 | many | TRBV11-2 | NA | CASSLFRLGVGSGANVLTF | TGTGCCAGCAGCTTATTTCGCCTGGGGGTGGGCTCTGGGGCCAACGTCCTGACTTTC
TRBJ2-7 | many | TRBV12-5 | NA | CASGLPNSEQYF | TGTGCTAGTGGTTTGCCGAACAGCGAGCAGTACTTC
TRBJ1-1 | NA | TRBV10-3 | NA | CAISEPKTAKTEAFF | TGTGCCATCAGTGAGCCGAAGACAGCAAAAACTGAAGCTTTCTTT
TRBJ1-6 | few | TRBV7-3 | NA | CASSPNGVGSPLHF | TGTGCCAGCAGCCCGAATGGGGTGGGTTCACCCCTCCACTTT
TRBJ1-1 | many | TRBV19 | NA | CATRTPGTEAFF | TGTGCCACCCGCACCCCGGGGACTGAAGCTTTCTTT
TRBJ1-3 | few | TRBV19 | NA | CASEGTSGNTIYF | TGTGCCAGCGAAGGGACGTCTGGAAACACCATATATTTT
TRBJ2-2 | many | TRBV6-1 | TRBD1 | CASRDRDRESGELFF | TGTGCCAGCCGGGACCGGGACAGGGAGTCCGGGGAGCTGTTTTTT
TRBJ2-2 | NA | TRBV3-1 | TRBD2 | CASSQDYILAGGPSGELFF | TGTGCCAGCAGCCAGGATTACATTTTAGCGGGAGGGCCTTCCGGGGAGCTGTTTTTT
TRBJ2-5 | NA | TRBV9 | NA | CASSVDPTQQTQYF | TGTGCCAGCAGCGTAGATCCTACCCAGCAGACCCAGTACTTC
TRBJ1-5 | few | TRBV6-5 | NA | CASSYLGGNQPQHF | TGTGCCAGCAGTTACTTGGGGGGCAATCAGCCCCAGCATTTT
TRBJ2-2 | many | TRBV25-1 | NA | CASSESNTNTGELFF | TGTGCCAGCAGTGAATCGAACACGAACACCGGGGAGCTGTTTTTT
TRBJ2-1 | few | TRBV12-3/TRBV12-4 | TRBD2 | CASSSWTSLNYNEQFF | TGTGCCAGCAGTTCCTGGACTAGCCTAAATTACAATGAGCAGTTCTTC
TRBJ2-7 | NA | TRBV27 | NA | CASSSNVRAYYEQYF | TGTGCCAGCAGTTCTAACGTACGGGCTTACTACGAGCAGTACTTC
TRBJ2-5 | NA | TRBV19 | NA | CATRGWASDQETQYF | TGTGCCACTAGGGGGTGGGCATCTGACCAAGAGACCCAGTACTTC
TRBJ2-5 | NA | TRBV18 | NA | CASSRPAAKETQYF | TGTGCCAGCTCACGACCAGCAGCTAAAGAGACCCAGTACTTC
TRBJ1-4 | many | TRBV30 | TRBD1 | CAWSVLRGQGAMTNEKLFF | TGTGCCTGGAGTGTATTAAGGGGCCAGGGGGCGATGACTAATGAAAAACTGTTTTTT
TRBJ1-2 | many | TRBV12-3/TRBV12-4 | TRBD1 | CASSFGQGFGSNYGYTF | TGTGCCAGCAGTTTTGGACAGGGGTTCGGCTCTAACTATGGCTACACCTTC
TRBJ1-1 | many | TRBV3-1 | NA | CASSQDWGWVAFF | TGTGCCAGCAGCCAAGATTGGGGGTGGGTAGCTTTCTTT
TRBJ1-1 | many | TRBV27 | NA | CASSFWGLGTEAFF | TGTGCCAGCAGTTTTTGGGGCTTGGGTACTGAAGCTTTCTTT
TRBJ2-5 | many | TRBV3-1 | NA | CASSQDLGGTTETQYF | TGTGCCAGCAGCCAAGATTTAGGCGGCACCACGGAGACCCAGTACTTC
TRBJ1-5 | few | TRBV12-5 | NA | CASGLPRGGNRNQPQHF | TGTGCTAGTGGTTTGCCCCGGGGCGGGAATCGCAATCAGCCCCAGCATTTT
TRBJ2-1 | many | TRBV7-2 | TRBD2 | CASSWSGRVHNEQFF | TGTGCCAGCAGCTGGAGCGGGAGGGTCCACAATGAGCAGTTCTTC
TRBJ2-1 | few | TRBV6-1 | NA | CASSEEASLRYNEQFF | TGTGCCAGCAGTGAAGAAGCTAGTCTACGTTACAATGAGCAGTTCTTC
TRBJ1-6 | few | TRBV4-1 | TRBD1 | CASGSTGQGFSPLHF | TGCGCCAGCGGTAGTACGGGACAGGGATTCTCACCCCTCCACTTT
TRBJ1-3 | many | TRBV28 | NA | CASRLGNTIYF | TGTGCCAGCAGGTTAGGAAACACCATATATTTT
TRBJ2-1 | many | TRBV7-3 | TRBD2 | CASSFTGTSGHNEQFF | TGTGCCAGCAGCTTCACCGGGACTAGCGGACACAATGAGCAGTTCTTC
TRBJ2-2 | many | TRBV30 | NA | CAWSPSGGELFF | TGTGCCTGGAGTCCCTCAGGCGGGGAGCTGTTTTTT